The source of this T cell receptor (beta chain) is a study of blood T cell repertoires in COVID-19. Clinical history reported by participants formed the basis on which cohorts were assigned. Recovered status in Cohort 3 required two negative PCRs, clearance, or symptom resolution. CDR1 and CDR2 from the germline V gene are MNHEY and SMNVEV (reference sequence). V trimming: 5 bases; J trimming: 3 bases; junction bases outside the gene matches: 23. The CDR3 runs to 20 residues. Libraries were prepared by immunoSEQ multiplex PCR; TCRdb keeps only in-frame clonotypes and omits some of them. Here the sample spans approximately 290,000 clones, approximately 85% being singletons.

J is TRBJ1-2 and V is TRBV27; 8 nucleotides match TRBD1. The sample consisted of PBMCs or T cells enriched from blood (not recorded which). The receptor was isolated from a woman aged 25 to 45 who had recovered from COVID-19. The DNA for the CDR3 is TGTGCCAGCAGTCTCAAAAGCACGGCCGGGACAGGATGGAGGGACTATGGCTACACCTTC. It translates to CASSLKSTAGTGWRDYGYTF.